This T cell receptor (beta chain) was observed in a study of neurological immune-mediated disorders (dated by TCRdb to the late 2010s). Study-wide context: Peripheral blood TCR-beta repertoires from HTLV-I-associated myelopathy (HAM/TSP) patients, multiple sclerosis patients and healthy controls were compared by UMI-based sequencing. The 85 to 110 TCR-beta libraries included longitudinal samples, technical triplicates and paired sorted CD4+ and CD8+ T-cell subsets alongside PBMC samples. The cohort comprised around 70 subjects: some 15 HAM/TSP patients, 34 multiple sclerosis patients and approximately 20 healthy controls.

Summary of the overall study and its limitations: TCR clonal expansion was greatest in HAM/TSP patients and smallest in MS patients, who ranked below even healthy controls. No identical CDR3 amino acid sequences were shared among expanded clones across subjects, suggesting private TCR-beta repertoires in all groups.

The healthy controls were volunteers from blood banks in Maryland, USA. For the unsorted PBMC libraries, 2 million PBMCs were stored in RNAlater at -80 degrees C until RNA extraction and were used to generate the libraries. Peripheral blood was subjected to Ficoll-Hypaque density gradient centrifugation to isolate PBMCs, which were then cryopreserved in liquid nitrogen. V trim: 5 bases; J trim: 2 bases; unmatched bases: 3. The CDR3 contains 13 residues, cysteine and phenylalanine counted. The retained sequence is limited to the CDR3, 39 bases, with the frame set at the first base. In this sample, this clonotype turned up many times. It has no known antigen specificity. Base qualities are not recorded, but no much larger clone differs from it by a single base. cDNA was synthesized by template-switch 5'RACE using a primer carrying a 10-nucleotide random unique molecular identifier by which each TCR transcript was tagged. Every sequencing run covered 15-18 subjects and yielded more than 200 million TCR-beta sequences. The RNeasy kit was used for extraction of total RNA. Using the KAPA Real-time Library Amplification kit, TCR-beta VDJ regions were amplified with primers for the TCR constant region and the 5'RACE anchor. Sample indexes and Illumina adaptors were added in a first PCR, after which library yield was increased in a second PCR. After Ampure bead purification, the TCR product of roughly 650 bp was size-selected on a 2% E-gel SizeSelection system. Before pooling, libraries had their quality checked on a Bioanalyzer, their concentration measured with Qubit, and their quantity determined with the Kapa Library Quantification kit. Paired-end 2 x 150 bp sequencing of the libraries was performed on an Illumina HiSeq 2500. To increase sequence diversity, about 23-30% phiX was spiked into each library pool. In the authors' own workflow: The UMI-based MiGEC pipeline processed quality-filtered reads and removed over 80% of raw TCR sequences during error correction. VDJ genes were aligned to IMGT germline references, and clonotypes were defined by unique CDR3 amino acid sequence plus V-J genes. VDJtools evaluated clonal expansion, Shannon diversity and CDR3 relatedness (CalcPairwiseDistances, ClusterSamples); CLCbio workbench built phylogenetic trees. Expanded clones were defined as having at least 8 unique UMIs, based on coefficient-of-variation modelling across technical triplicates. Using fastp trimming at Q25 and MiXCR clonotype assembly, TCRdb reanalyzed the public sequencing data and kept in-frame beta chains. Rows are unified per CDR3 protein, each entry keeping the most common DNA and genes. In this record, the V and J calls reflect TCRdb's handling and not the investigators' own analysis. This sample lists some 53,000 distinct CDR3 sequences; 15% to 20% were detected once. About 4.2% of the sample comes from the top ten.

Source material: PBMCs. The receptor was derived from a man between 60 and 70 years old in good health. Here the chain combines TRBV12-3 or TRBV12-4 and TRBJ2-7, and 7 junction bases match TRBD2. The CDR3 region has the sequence CASSIGLAYEQYF. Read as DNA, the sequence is TGTGCCAGCAGTATAGGACTAGCCTACGAGCAGTACTTC.